This note documents a single T cell receptor (beta chain) sequence. A library made for alpha chains picked up this beta chain off target, so its size means little. The sample originates from a study of spatial heterogeneity in lung cancer. Study as a whole: More than 8.5 raw reads, on average, carried each unique TCR and UMI combination.

CDR1 is SEHNR and CDR2 is FQNEAQ in the germline V gene (reference sequence). The CDR3 sequence is 13 residues long. V lost 2 bases to trimming and J lost 7 bases, with 11 bases between them. Sample time point: sample taken at primary tumor resection. The authors sequenced whole RNA from tumor, nontumor lung or frozen PBMC without sorting. Samples were obtained from roughly 65 donors, all untreated early-stage non-small cell lung cancer patients. TCRdb re-analysed the 5' RACE reads in MiXCR, keeping a single row per CDR3 protein. The repertoire holds 8,500 to 9,000 distinct CDR3 sequences, around 4.6% seen once, with roughly 28% in the top ten.

This chain joins TRBV7-9 and TRBJ1-2; D remains unclear. Source: PBMCs, taken at surgery. This sequence was found in a male donor with early-stage non-small cell lung cancer. Written as DNA, the CDR3 is TGTGCCAGCAGCTTATTGTCGGCGTTTGGCTACACCTTC. Protein product: CASSLLSAFGYTF.